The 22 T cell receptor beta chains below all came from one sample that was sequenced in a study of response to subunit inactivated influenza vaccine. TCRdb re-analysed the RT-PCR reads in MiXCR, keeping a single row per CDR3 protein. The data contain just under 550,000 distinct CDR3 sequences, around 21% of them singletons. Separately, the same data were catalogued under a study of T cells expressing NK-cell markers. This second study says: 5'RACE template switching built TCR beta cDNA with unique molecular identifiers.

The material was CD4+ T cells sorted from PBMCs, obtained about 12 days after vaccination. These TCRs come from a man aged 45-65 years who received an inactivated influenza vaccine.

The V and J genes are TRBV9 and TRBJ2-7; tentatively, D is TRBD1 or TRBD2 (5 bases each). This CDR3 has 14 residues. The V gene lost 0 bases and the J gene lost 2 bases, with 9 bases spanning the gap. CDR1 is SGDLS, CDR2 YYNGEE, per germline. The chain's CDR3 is CASSVAGPTYEQYF. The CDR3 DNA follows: TGTGCCAGCAGCGTAGCGGGACCGACCTACGAGCAGTACTTC. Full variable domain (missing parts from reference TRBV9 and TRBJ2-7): DSGVTQTPKHLITATGQRVTLRCSPRSGDLSVYWYQQSLDQGLQFLIQYYNGEERAKGNILERFSAQQFPDLHSELNLSSLELGDSALYFCASSVAGPTYEQYFGPGTRLTVT.

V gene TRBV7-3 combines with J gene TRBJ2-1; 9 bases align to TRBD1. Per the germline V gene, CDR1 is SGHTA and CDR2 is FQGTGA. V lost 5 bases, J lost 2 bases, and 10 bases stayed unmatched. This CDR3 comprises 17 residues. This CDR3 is CASSLGLGTGTYNEQFF. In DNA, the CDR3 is TGTGCCAGCAGCCTAGGGTTGGGGACAGGGACCTACAATGAGCAGTTCTTC. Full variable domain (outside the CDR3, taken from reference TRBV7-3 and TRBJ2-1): GAGVSQTPSNKVTEKGKYVELRCDPISGHTALYWYRQSLGQGPEFLIYFQGTGAADDSGLPNDRFFAVRPEGSVSTLKIQRTERGDSAVYLCASSLGLGTGTYNEQFFGPGTRLTVL.

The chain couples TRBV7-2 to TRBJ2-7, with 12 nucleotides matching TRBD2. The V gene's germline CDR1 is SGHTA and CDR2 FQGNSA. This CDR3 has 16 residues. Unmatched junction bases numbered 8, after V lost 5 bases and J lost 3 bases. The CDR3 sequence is CASSRSTSGGSYEQYF. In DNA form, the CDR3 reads TGTGCCAGCAGCCGATCGACTAGCGGGGGAAGCTACGAGCAGTACTTC.

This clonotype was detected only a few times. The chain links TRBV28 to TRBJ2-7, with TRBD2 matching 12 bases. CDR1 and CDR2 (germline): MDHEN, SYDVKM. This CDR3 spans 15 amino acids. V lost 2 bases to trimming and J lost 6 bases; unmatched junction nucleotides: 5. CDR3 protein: CASSLELAGGFEQYF. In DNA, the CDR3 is TGTGCCAGCAGTTTAGAACTAGCGGGGGGTTTCGAGCAGTACTTC.

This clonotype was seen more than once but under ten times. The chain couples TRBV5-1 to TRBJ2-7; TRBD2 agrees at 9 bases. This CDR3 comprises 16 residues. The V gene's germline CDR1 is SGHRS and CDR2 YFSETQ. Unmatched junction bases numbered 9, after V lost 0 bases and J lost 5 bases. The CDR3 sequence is CASSLERGRAKDEQYF. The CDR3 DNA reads TGCGCCAGCAGCTTGGAGCGCGGGAGGGCCAAAGACGAGCAGTACTTC.

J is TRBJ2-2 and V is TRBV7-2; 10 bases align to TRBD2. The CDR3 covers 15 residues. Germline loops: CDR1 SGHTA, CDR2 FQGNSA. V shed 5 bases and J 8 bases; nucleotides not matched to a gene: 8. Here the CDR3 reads CASSTSGAVGGELFF. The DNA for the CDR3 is TGTGCCAGCAGCACTAGCGGGGCCGTTGGTGGGGAGCTGTTTTTT. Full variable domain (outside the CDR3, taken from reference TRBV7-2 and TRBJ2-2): GAGVSQSPSNKVTEKGKDVELRCDPISGHTALYWYRQSLGQGLEFLIYFQGNSAPDKSGLPSDRFSAERTGGSVSTLTIQRTQQEDSAVYLCASSTSGAVGGELFFGEGSRLTVL.

CDR3: CASSADWTSGRYEQYF. CDR3 bases: TGTGCCAGCAGCGCTGACTGGACTAGCGGGAGGTACGAGCAGTACTTC. The chain links TRBV7-2 to TRBJ2-7; TRBD2 agrees at 14 bases. Germline values: CDR1 SGHTA, CDR2 FQGNSA. The CDR3 length is 16 residues. V trimming: 5 bases; J trimming: 4 bases; junction bases outside the gene matches: 7.

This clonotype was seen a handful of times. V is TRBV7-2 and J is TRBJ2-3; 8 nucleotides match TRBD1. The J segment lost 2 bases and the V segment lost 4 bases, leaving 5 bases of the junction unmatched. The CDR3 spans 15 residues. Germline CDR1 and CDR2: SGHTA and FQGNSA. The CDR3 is CASSSGGFYTDTQYF. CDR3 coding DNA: TGTGCCAGCAGCTCAGGGGGCTTTTACACAGATACGCAGTATTTT. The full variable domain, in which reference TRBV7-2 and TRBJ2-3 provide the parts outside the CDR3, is GAGVSQSPSNKVTEKGKDVELRCDPISGHTALYWYRQSLGQGLEFLIYFQGNSAPDKSGLPSDRFSAERTGGSVSTLTIQRTQQEDSAVYLCASSSGGFYTDTQYFGPGTRLTVL.

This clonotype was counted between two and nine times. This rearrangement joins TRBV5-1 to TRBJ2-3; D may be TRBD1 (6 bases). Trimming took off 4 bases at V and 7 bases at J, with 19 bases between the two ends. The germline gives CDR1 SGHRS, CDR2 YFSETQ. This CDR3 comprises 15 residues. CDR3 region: CASSPRHRDKNTQYF. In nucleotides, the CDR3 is TGCGCCAGCAGCCCACGACACCGGGACAAGAATACGCAGTATTTT.

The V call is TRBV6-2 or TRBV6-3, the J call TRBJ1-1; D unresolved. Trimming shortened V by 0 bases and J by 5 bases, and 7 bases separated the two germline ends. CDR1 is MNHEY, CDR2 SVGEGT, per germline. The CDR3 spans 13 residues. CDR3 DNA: TGTGCCAGCAGTTACTCCCACGGGACTGAAGCTTTCTTT. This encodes CASSYSHGTEAFF.

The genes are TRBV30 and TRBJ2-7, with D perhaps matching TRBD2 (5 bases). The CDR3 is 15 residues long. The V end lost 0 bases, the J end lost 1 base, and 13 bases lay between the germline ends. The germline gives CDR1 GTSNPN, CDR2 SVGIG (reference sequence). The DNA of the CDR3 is TGTGCCTGGAGTGTTCTCGGGGAGACGTCCTACGAGCAGTACTTC. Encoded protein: CAWSVLGETSYEQYF.

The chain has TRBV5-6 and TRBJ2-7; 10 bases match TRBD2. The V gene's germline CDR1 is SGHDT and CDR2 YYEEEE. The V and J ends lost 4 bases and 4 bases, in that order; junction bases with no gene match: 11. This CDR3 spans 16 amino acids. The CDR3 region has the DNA TGTGCCAGCAGCCGGACTAGCGGAAGGGCCGTATACGAGCAGTACTTC. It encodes CASSRTSGRAVYEQYF.

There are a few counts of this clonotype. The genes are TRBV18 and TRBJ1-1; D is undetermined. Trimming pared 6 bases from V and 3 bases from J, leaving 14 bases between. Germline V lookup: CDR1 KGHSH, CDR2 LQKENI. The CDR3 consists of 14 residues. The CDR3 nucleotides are TGTGCCAGCTCTTACCGCCACGGTTACACTGAAGCTTTCTTT. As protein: CASSYRHGYTEAFF.

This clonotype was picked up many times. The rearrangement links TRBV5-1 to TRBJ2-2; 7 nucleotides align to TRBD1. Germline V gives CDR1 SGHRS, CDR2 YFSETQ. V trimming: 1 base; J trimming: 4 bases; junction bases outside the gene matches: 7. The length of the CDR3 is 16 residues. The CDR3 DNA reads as TGCGCCAGCAGCTTGTTTCTCAGGGGGTCCACCGGGGAGCTGTTTTTT. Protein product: CASSLFLRGSTGELFF.

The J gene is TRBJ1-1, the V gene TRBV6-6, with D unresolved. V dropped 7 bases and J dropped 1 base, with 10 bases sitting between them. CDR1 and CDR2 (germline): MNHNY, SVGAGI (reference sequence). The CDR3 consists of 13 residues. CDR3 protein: CASKGQQNTEAFF. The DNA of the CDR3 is TGTGCCAGCAAAGGGCAGCAGAACACTGAAGCTTTCTTT.

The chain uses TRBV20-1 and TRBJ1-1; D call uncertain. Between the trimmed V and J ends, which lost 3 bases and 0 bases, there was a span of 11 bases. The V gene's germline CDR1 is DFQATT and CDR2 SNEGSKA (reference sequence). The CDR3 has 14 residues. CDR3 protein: CSARRGGMNTEAFF. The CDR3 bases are TGCAGTGCTAGGCGGGGTGGGATGAACACTGAAGCTTTCTTT.

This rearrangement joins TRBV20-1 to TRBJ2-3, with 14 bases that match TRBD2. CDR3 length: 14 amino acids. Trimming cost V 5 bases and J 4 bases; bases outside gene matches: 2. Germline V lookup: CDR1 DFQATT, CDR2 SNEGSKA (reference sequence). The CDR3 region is CSAATSGGADTQYF. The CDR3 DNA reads TGCAGTGCTGCGACTAGCGGGGGGGCAGATACGCAGTATTTT.

Written as DNA, the CDR3 is TGTGCCAGCAGCACGGGATCCTCAGGGGGCTACACCTTC. Translated: CASSTGSSGGYTF. This sequence joins TRBV7-2 and TRBJ1-2; maybe TRBD1 (5 bases). There are 13 residues in the CDR3. Germline CDR1 reads SGHTA; CDR2 reads FQGNSA. V lost 5 bases to trimming and J lost 8 bases, with 15 bases between them.

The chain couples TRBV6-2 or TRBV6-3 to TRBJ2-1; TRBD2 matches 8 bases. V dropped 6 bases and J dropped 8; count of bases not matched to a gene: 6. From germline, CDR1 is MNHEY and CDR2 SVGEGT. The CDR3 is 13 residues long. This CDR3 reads CASRPSGGDEQFF. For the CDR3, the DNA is TGTGCCAGCAGGCCAAGCGGGGGTGATGAGCAGTTCTTC.

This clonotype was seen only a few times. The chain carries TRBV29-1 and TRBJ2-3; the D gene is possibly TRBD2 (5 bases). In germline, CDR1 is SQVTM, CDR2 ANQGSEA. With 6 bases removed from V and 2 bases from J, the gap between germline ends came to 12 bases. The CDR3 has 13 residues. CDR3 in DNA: TGCAGCGTGGGTGGACTGGCCACAGATACGCAGTATTTT. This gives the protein CSVGGLATDTQYF.

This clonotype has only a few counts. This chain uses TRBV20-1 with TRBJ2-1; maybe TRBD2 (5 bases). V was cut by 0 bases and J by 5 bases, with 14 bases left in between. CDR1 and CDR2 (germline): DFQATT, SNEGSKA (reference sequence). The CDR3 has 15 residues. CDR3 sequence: CSARDGGLANNEQFF. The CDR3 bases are TGCAGTGCTAGAGATGGCGGGCTAGCAAACAATGAGCAGTTCTTC.

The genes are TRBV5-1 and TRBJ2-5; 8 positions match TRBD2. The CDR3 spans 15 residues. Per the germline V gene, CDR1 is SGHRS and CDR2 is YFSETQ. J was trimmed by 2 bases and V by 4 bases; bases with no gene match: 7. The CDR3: CASSPHSGGQETQYF. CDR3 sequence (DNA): TGCGCCAGCAGCCCGCACAGCGGGGGTCAAGAGACCCAGTACTTC.